This record looks at one T cell receptor (beta chain) sequence and its context. Its specificity is not known. A much larger clone differs from this one at a single base, so this may be a read error. Per the germline V gene, CDR1 is SEHNR and CDR2 is FQNEAQ (reference sequence). The CDR3 runs to 15 residues. This record belongs to a study of T cell repertoires in cytomegalovirus infection. On the study more broadly: Public TCR beta signatures were indicative of both CMV infection and a matching HLA type. Study-wide results and caveats: Summed frequency of public TCR beta families distinguished CMV carriers with the relevant HLA.

A single record per CDR3 protein comes from TCRdb applying MiXCR to the reads. The data hold roughly 920,000 distinct CDR3 sequences, with about a third observed a single time. Source: cultured CD8+ T cells from PBMCs, taken from culture after CMV antigen stimulation. The receptor was derived from a human donor in good health (CMV status not recorded). Some clones in this sample may be carry-over from other donors' samples. The V gene is TRBV7-9, the J gene TRBJ1-1; D is possibly TRBD1 (5 bases). In DNA, the CDR3 is TGTGTCAGCAGCCCAGGGACTCCCTCGGACACTGAAGCTTTCTTT. Protein: CVSSPGTPSDTEAFF.